Below, 15 T cell receptor beta chains from the same sample are listed, as sequenced in a study of T cells in Graves' hyperthyroidism and ophthalmopathy. TCR beta CDR3 region amplification was performed from RNA transcripts. First-round RT-PCR with HTBI primers amplified the TCR CDR3 region. TCRdb ran MiXCR on the multiplex PCR reads and lists one entry per CDR3 protein. Among hundreds of thousands of distinct CDR3 sequences listed, approximately 25% were seen once. The sequenced material came from blood. The receptors were gathered from a middle-aged man with Graves' hyperthyroidism.

The DNA for the CDR3 is TGTGCCAGCAGTGTAGCGGGCGCGAACACCGGGGAGCTGTTTTTT. This encodes CASSVAGANTGELFF. The chain has TRBV28 and TRBJ2-2, with 7 bases matching TRBD2. V trimming: 5 bases; J trimming: 0 bases; junction bases outside the gene matches: 3. Germline V gene data show CDR1 as MDHEN and CDR2 as SYDVKM. CDR3 length equals 15 residues.

This clonotype showed up many times. This chain uses TRBV5-1 with TRBJ1-1; possibly TRBD1 for D (5 bases). This CDR3 has 14 residues. With 0 bases removed from V and 6 bases from J, the gap between germline ends came to 12 bases. Germline V lookup: CDR1 SGHRS, CDR2 YFSETQ. The CDR3 DNA follows: TGCGCCAGCAGCTTGGAGGGGCGCGATGCTGAAGCTTTCTTT. Encoded protein: CASSLEGRDAEAFF.

In its sample, this clonotype was seen a few times. The chain couples TRBV29-1 to TRBJ2-7; D unclear. Trimming removed 4 bases at V and 4 bases at J, with 11 bases between. The germline V gene encodes CDR1 SQVTM and CDR2 ANQGSEA. The CDR3 totals 12 residues. In DNA, the CDR3 is TGCAGCGTTGGAGTAGGCCAGTACGAGCAGTACTTC. Translated: CSVGVGQYEQYF.

This clonotype appeared many times. This chain joins TRBV24-1 and TRBJ2-3; no firm D call. Germline lookup yields CDR1 KGHDR and CDR2 SFDVKD. V dropped 4 bases and J dropped 3 bases, with 19 bases sitting between them. The CDR3 is 17 residues long. CDR3 DNA sequence: TGTGCCACCAGTGACCCCAGGCGCGACAAAAAAACAGATACGCAGTATTTT. Its translation: CATSDPRRDKKTDTQYF.

The table lists this clonotype with many counts. The chain links TRBV11-2 to TRBJ2-3, with 14 bases that match TRBD2. CDR3 length: 19 amino acids. CDR1 is SGHAT, CDR2 FQNNGV, per germline. After removal of 2 bases from V and 2 bases from J, the junction contained 9 bases not matched to a gene. The CDR3 reads CASSLSAGTSGSSTDTQYF. The CDR3 nucleotides read TGTGCCAGCAGCTTATCGGCCGGGACTAGCGGGAGCTCCACAGATACGCAGTATTTT. Full variable domain (missing parts from reference TRBV11-2 and TRBJ2-3): EAGVAQSPRYKIIEKRQSVAFWCNPISGHATLYWYQQILGQGPKLLIQFQNNGVVDDSQLPKDRFSAERLKGVDSTLKIQPAKLEDSAVYLCASSLSAGTSGSSTDTQYFGPGTRLTVL.

The chain joins TRBV18 to TRBJ2-1; TRBD1 matches at 11 bases. Germline V gene lookup returns CDR1 KGHSH and CDR2 LQKENI. The CDR3 runs to 16 residues. Trimming at V came to 3 bases and at J to 8 bases, leaving 9 bases not matched to a gene. CDR3 DNA: TGTGCCAGCTCACCGGGGCAGGACAGGGGGCTAGATGAGCAGTTCTTC. Encoded protein: CASSPGQDRGLDEQFF.

This clonotype has a count of ten or more. The V call is TRBV28, the J call TRBJ2-7; 7 bases fit TRBD2. Losses at the gene ends were 8 bases for V and 3 bases for J; bases not matched to a gene: 4. The CDR3 consists of 12 residues. Germline V CDR1 and CDR2: MDHEN, SYDVKM. CDR3 sequence (DNA): TGTGCCAGCGAAACGGGGGGCTACGAGCAGTACTTC. Protein product: CASETGGYEQYF.

This clonotype was picked up a small number of times. The chain employs TRBV7-3 and TRBJ1-4; D ambiguous. CDR1 and CDR2 from the germline V gene are SGHTA and FQGTGA. CDR3 length: 14 residues. Trimming removed 2 bases from V and 8 bases from J, with 12 bases in between. The CDR3, as DNA: TGTGCCAGCAGCTTAGGTGCCACCCGCGAAAAACTGTTTTTT. Amino acid sequence: CASSLGATREKLFF.

The chain has TRBV29-1 and TRBJ2-1, with D possibly matching TRBD2 (5 bases). Germline CDR1 SQVTM, CDR2 ANQGSEA. This CDR3 is built from 16 residues. Trimming cost V 0 bases and J 4 bases, with 16 bases left between them. The CDR3 coding sequence is TGCAGCGTTGAAGACCCGGGGAGACGGGCATACAATGAGCAGTTCTTC. Residues: CSVEDPGRRAYNEQFF.

The rearrangement uses TRBV12-3 or TRBV12-4 and TRBJ2-2; the D gene is possibly TRBD2 (5 bases). The V and J ends lost 8 bases and 1 base respectively, with 8 bases between them. This CDR3 spans 13 amino acids. The CDR3 DNA sequence: TGTGCCAGCTGGACTCTGAACACCGGGGAGCTGTTTTTT. This gives the protein CASWTLNTGELFF.

Here the CDR3 reads CATMFANTGELFF. The CDR3 nucleotides are TGTGCCACCATGTTTGCAAACACCGGGGAGCTGTTTTTT. The rearrangement joins TRBV24-1 to TRBJ2-2; no clear D. Germline CDR1 and CDR2: KGHDR and SFDVKD. The V end was cut by 8 bases, the J end by 2 bases, with 8 bases between. This CDR3 contains 13 residues.

This sequence joins TRBV28 and TRBJ1-5; 12 nucleotides line up with TRBD1. Germline values: CDR1 MDHEN, CDR2 SYDVKM. V shed 6 bases, J shed 6 bases, and the junction held 6 bases outside the gene matches. The CDR3 contains 15 residues. The CDR3 region is CASSSRDRGLQPQHF. The CDR3 coding sequence is TGTGCCAGCAGCAGCCGGGACAGGGGGCTTCAGCCCCAGCATTTT. Supplemented by reference TRBV28 and TRBJ1-5, the full variable domain reads DVKVTQSSRYLVKRTGEKVFLECVQDMDHENMFWYRQDPGLGLRLIYFSYDVKMKEKGDIPEGYSVSREKKERFSLILESASTNQTSMYLCASSSRDRGLQPQHFGDGTRLSIL.

This chain joins TRBV24-1 and TRBJ2-3; 12 bases fit TRBD2. The CDR3 runs 16 residues. The junction had 1 base not matched to a gene; V was cut back by 0 bases and J by 4 bases. The germline gives CDR1 KGHDR, CDR2 SFDVKD. Written as DNA, the CDR3 is TGTGCCACCAGTGATTTGCGACTAGCGGGAGCAGATACGCAGTATTTT. Residues: CATSDLRLAGADTQYF.

The chain links TRBV7-8 to TRBJ2-7; TRBD1 is a possible D gene (6 bases). The germline V gene encodes CDR1 SGHVS and CDR2 FQNEAQ. This CDR3 is 15 amino acids long. V shed 3 bases and J shed 2 bases, with 14 bases lying between them. CDR3: CASSLARDTTYEQYF. Here the CDR3 DNA reads TGTGCCAGCAGCTTGGCCCGGGACACCACCTACGAGCAGTACTTC.

The chain uses TRBV29-1 and TRBJ2-1; TRBD2 matches at 10 bases. This CDR3 contains 14 residues. V dropped 8 bases and J dropped 4; count of bases not matched to a gene: 8. The germline V gene has CDR1 SQVTM and CDR2 ANQGSEA. For the CDR3, the DNA is TGCAGCCTTGGTTCTAGCGGGAGTTACAATGAGCAGTTCTTC. Residues: CSLGSSGSYNEQFF.